This T cell receptor (beta chain) was identified during a study of siplizumab effects on memory and regulatory T cells. The length of the CDR3 is 13 residues. Trimming shortened V by 0 bases and J by 5 bases, and 7 bases separated the two germline ends. In germline, CDR1 is MNHEY, CDR2 SVGAGI. Whole-study results and caveats: Mappable CD4+ clones that were alloreactive averaged 68.8% Treg-derived with siplizumab versus 26.9% in controls. About 75-96% of proliferating CD4+ or CD8+ clones had no assignable naive or memory phenotype.

A remark on this clone: What it binds is unknown.

Profiled with immunoSEQ multiplex PCR; TCRdb holds only in-frame clones, not every one. The profile shows about 68,000 clones, around 93% of them singletons. This sequence originates from a human donor in good health. This rearrangement joins TRBV6-5 to TRBJ1-1; no clear D gene. Sequencing was carried out using CD8+ T cells sorted from blood. This CDR3 reads CASSYSMGTEAFF. The CDR3 bases are TGTGCCAGCAGTTACTCGATGGGTACTGAAGCTTTCTTT.